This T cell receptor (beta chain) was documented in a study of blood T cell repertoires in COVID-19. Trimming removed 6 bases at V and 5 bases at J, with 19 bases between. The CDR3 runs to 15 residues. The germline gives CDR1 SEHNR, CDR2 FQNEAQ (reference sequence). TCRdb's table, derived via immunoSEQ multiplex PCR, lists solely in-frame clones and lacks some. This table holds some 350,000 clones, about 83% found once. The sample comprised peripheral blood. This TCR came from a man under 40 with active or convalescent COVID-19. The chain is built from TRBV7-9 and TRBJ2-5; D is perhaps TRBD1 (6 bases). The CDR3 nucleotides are TGTGCCAGCAGGAACCCGATGCAGGGGTACGAGACCCAGTACTTC. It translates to CASRNPMQGYETQYF.